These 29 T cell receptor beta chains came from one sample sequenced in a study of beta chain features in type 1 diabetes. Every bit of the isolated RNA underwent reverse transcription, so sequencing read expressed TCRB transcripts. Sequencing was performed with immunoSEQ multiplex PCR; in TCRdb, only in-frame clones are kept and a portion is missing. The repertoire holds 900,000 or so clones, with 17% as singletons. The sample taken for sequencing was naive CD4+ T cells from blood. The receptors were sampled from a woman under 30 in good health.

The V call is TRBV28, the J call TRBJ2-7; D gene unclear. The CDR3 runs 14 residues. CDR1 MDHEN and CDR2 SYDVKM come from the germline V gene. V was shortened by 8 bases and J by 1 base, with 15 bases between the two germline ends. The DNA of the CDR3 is TGTGCCAGCGCCTTGGGAATCCCATCCTACGAGCAGTACTTC. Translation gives CASALGIPSYEQYF.

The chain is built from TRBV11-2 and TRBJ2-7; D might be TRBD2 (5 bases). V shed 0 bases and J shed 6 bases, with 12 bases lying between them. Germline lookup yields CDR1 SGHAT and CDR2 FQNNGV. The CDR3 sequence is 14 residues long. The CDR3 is CASSLEASSREQYF. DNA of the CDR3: TGTGCCAGCAGCTTAGAAGCTAGCTCCCGCGAGCAGTACTTC. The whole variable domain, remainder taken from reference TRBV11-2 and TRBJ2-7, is EAGVAQSPRYKIIEKRQSVAFWCNPISGHATLYWYQQILGQGPKLLIQFQNNGVVDDSQLPKDRFSAERLKGVDSTLKIQPAKLEDSAVYLCASSLEASSREQYFGPGTRLTVT.

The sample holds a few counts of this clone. The CDR3 region has the DNA TGTGCTACACAACGGCAACGATCGGCTAGCGGGAGGGTTGAAGATACGCAGTATTTT. Translation: CATQRQRSASGRVEDTQYF. The rearrangement uses TRBV10-3 and TRBJ2-3, with 12 bases that match TRBD2. Germline values: CDR1 ENHRY, CDR2 SYGVKD. The CDR3 length is 19 residues.

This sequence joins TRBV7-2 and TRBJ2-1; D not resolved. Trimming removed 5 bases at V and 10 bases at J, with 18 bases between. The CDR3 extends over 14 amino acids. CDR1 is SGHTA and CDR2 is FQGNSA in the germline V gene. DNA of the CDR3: TGTGCCAGCAGCCCGTCTTCTACCCGCAGGGAGCAGTTCTTC. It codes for CASSPSSTRREQFF.

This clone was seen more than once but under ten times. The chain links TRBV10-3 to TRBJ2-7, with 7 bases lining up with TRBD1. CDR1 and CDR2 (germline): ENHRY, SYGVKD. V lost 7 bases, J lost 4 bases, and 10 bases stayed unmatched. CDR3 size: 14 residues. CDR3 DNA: TGTGCCATCACCCGTGGAAGGGGGCCGTACGAGCAGTACTTC. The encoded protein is CAITRGRGPYEQYF.

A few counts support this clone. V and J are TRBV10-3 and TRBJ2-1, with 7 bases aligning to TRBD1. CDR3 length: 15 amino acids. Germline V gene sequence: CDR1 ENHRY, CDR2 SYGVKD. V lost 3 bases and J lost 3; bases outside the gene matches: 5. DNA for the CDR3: TGTGCCATCAGTGAAAGGGACAGTCTCTACAATGAGCAGTTCTTC. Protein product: CAISERDSLYNEQFF.

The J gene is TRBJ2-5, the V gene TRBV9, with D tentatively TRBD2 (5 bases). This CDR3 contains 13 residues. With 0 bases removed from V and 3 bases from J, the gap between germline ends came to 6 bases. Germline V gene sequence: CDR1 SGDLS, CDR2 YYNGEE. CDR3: CASSVAGKETQYF. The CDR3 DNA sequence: TGTGCCAGCAGCGTAGCGGGAAAAGAGACCCAGTACTTC.

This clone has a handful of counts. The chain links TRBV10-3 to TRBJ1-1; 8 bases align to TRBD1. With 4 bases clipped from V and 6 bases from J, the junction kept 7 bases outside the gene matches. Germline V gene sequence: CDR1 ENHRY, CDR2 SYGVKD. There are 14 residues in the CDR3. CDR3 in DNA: TGTGCCATCAGTGGAAAAACAGGGGGTTCTGAAGCTTTCTTT. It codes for CAISGKTGGSEAFF.

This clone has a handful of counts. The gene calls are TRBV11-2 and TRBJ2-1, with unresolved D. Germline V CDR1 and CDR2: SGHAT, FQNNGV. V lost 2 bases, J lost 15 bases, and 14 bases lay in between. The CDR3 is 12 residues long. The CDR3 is CASSLLPGERFF. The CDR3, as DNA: TGTGCCAGCAGCTTACTCCCGGGCGAAAGGTTCTTC.

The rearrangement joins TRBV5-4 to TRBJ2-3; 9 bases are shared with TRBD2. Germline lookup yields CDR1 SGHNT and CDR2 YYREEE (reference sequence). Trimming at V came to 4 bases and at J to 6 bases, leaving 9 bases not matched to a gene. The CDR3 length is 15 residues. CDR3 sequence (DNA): TGTGCCAGCAGCAAGGGACTAGCCAATACGGATACGCAGTATTTT. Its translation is CASSKGLANTDTQYF.

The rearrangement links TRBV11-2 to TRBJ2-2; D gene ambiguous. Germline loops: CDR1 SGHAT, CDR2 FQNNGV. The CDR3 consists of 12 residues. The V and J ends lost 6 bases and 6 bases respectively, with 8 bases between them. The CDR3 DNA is TGTGCCAGCAGAGCCTTATCCGGGGAGCTGTTTTTT. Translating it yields CASRALSGELFF.

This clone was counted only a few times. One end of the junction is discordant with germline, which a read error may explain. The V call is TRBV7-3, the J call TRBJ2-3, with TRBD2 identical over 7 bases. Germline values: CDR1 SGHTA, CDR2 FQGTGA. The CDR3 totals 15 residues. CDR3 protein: CASSTQEGGSDRQYF. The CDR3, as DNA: TGTGCCAGCAGCACCCAGGAGGGCGGGAGCGATAGGCAGTATTTT.

CDR3 coding DNA: TGTGCCAGCAGTTTACGCAGGGTCCCCTACGAGCAGTACTTC. Translating gives CASSLRRVPYEQYF. The chain uses TRBV28 and TRBJ2-7; perhaps TRBD1 as D (5 bases). The germline V and J ends were trimmed by 2 bases and 2 bases, with 10 bases remaining between them. Germline loops: CDR1 MDHEN, CDR2 SYDVKM. The CDR3 consists of 14 residues. The full variable domain, completed using reference TRBV28 and TRBJ2-7, is DVKVTQSSRYLVKRTGEKVFLECVQDMDHENMFWYRQDPGLGLRLIYFSYDVKMKEKGDIPEGYSVSREKKERFSLILESASTNQTSMYLCASSLRRVPYEQYFGPGTRLTVT.

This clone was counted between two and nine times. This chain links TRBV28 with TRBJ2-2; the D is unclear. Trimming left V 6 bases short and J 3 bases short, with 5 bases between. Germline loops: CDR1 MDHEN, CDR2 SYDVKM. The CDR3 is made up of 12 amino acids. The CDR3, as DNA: TGTGCCAGCAGCGTGGACACCGGGGAGCTGTTTTTT. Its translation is CASSVDTGELFF.

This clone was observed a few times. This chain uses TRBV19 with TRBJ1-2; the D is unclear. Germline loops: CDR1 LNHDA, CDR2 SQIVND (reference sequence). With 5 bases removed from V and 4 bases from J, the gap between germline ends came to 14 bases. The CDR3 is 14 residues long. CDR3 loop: CASSVSAGRYGYTF. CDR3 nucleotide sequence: TGTGCCAGTAGTGTGTCCGCTGGCCGCTATGGCTACACCTTC. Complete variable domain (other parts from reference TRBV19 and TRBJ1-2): DGGITQSPKYLFRKEGQNVTLSCEQNLNHDAMYWYRQDPGQGLRLIYYSQIVNDFQKGDIAEGYSVSREKKESFPLTVTSAQKNPTAFYLCASSVSAGRYGYTFGSGTRLTVV.

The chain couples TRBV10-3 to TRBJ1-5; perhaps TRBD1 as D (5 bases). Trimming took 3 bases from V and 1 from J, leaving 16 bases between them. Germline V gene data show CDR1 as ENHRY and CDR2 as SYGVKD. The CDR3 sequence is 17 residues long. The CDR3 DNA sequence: TGTGCCATCAGTGAAAGGGGAGCCTTTGGAAGCAATCAGCCCCAGCATTTT. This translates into CAISERGAFGSNQPQHF.

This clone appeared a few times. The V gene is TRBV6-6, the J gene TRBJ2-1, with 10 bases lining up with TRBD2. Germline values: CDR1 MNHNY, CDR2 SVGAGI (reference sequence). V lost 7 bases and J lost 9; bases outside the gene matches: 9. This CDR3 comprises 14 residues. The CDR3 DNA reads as TGTGCCAGCAACGTCCTAGCGGGAGCGGGTGAGCAGTTCTTC. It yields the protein CASNVLAGAGEQFF.

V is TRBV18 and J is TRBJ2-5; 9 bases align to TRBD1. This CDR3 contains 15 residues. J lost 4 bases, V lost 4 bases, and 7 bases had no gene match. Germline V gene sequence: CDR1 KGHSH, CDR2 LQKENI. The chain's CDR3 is CASSRTGVLGETQYF. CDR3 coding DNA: TGTGCCAGCTCACGGACAGGGGTATTGGGAGAGACCCAGTACTTC.

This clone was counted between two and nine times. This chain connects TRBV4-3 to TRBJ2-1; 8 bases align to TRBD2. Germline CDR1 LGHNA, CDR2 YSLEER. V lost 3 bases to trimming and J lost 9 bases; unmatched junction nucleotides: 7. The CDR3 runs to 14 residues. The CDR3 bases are TGCGCCAGCAGCCAGGGGACTAGAATGGGTGAGCAGTTCTTC. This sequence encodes CASSQGTRMGEQFF.

The DNA for the CDR3 is TGTGCCAGCAGCTTAGGAAGACAATACGAGCAGTACTTC. Residues: CASSLGRQYEQYF. The chain uses TRBV7-2 and TRBJ2-7; the D is unclear. Trimming cost V 1 base and J 4 bases, with 8 bases left between them. Per the germline V gene, CDR1 is SGHTA and CDR2 is FQGNSA. This CDR3 has 13 amino acids. The variable domain in full, completed from reference TRBV7-2 and TRBJ2-7, reads GAGVSQSPSNKVTEKGKDVELRCDPISGHTALYWYRQSLGQGLEFLIYFQGNSAPDKSGLPSDRFSAERTGGSVSTLTIQRTQQEDSAVYLCASSLGRQYEQYFGPGTRLTVT.

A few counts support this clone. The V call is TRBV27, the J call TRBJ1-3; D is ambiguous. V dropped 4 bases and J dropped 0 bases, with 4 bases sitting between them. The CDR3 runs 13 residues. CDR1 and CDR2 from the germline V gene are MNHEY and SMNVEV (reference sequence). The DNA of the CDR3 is TGTGCCAGCAGTTATAGCTCTGGAAACACCATATATTTT. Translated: CASSYSSGNTIYF.

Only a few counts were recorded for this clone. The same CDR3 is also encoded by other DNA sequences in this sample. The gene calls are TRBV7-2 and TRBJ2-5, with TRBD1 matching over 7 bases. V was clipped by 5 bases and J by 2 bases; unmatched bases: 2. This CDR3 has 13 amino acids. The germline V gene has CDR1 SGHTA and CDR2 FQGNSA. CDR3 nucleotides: TGTGCCAGCAGCCAGGACAGGCAAGAGACCCAGTACTTC. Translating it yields CASSQDRQETQYF. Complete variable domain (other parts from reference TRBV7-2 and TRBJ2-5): GAGVSQSPSNKVTEKGKDVELRCDPISGHTALYWYRQSLGQGLEFLIYFQGNSAPDKSGLPSDRFSAERTGGSVSTLTIQRTQQEDSAVYLCASSQDRQETQYFGPGTRLLVL.

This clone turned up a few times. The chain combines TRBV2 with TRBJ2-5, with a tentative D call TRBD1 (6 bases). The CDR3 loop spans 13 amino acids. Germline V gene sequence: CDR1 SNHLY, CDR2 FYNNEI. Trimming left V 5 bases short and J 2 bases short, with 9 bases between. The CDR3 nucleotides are TGTGCCAGCAGTCCGGACAGACAAGAGACCCAGTACTTC. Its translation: CASSPDRQETQYF. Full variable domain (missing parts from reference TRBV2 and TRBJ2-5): EPEVTQTPSHQVTQMGQEVILRCVPISNHLYFYWYRQILGQKVEFLVSFYNNEISEKSEIFDDQFSVERPDGSNFTLKIRSTKLEDSAMYFCASSPDRQETQYFGPGTRLLVL.

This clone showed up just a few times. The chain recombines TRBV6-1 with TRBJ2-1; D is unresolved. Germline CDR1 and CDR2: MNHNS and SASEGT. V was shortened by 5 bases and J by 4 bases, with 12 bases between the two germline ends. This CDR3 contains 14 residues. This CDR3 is CASSRIFGYNEQFF. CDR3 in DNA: TGTGCCAGCAGTCGAATCTTTGGGTACAATGAGCAGTTCTTC.

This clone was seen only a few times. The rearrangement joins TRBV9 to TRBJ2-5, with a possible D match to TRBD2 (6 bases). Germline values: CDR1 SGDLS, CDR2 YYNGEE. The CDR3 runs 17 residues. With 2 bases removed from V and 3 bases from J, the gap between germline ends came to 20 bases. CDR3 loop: CASSVHGVLGSKETQYF. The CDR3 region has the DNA TGTGCCAGCAGCGTCCACGGGGTTCTCGGGAGCAAAGAGACCCAGTACTTC.

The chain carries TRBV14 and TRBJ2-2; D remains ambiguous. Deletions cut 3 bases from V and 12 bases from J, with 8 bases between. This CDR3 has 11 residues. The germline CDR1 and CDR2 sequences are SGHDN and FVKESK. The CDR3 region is CASSHREKLFF. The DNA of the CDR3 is TGTGCCAGCAGCCATAGGGAAAAGCTGTTTTTT.

The CDR3 spells CSVGRSQATGAGEQFF. As DNA, the CDR3 is TGCAGCGTTGGTAGGTCCCAGGCCACGGGTGCGGGTGAGCAGTTCTTC. The chain combines TRBV29-1 with TRBJ2-1; TRBD2 might be the D (5 bases). Per germline, CDR1 SQVTM and CDR2 ANQGSEA. This CDR3 has 16 amino acids. V lost 4 bases and J 9 bases, leaving 25 bases between the germline ends.

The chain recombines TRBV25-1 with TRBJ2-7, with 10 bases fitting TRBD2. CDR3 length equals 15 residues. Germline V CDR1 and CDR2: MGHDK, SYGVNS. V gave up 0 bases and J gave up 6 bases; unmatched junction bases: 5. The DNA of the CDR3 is TGTGCCAGCAGTGAATATCTAGCGGGAGCGCGCGAGCAGTACTTC. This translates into CASSEYLAGAREQYF.

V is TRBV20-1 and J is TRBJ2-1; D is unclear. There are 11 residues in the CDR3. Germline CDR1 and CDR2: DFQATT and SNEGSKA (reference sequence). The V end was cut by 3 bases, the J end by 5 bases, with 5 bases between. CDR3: CSASPHNEQFF. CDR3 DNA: TGCAGTGCTAGTCCTCACAATGAGCAGTTCTTC.